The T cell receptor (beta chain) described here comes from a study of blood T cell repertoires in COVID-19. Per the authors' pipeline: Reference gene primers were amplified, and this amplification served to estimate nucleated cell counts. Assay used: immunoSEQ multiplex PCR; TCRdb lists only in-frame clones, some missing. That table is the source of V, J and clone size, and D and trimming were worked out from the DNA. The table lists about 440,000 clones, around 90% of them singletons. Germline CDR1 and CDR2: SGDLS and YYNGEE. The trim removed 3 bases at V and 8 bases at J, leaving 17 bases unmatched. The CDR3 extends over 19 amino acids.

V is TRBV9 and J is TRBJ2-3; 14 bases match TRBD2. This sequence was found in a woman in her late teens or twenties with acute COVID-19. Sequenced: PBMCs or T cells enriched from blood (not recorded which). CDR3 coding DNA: TGTGCCAGCAGCGGCGACGGAAGTGGACTAGCGGGGGGAGCAGGTACGCAGTATTTT. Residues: CASSGDGSGLAGGAGTQYF.